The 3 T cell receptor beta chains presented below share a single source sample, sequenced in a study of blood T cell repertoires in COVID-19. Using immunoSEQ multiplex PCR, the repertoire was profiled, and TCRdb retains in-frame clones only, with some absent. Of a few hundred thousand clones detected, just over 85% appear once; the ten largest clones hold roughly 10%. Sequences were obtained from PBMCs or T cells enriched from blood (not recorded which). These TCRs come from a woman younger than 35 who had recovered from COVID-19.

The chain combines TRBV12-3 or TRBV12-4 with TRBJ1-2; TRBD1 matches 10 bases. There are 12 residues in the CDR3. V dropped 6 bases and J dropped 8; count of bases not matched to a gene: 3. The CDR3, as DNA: TGTGCCAGCAGCGCGACAGGGGGCGGCTACACCTTC. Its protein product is CASSATGGGYTF.

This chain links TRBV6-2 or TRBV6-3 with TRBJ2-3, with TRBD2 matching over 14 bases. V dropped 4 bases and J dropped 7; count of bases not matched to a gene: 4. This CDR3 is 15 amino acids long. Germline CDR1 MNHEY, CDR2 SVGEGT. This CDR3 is CASSLGTSGRNTQYF. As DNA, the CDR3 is TGTGCCAGCAGTTTGGGGACTAGCGGGAGAAATACGCAGTATTTT.

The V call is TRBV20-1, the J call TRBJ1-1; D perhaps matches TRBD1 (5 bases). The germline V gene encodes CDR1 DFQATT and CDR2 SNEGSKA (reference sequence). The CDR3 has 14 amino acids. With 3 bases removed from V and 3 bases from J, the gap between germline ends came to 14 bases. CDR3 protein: CSASLDSGDTEAFF. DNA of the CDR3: TGCAGTGCTAGTCTTGACAGTGGGGACACTGAAGCTTTCTTT.